This entry lists 10 T cell receptor beta chains sequenced from one sample in a study of CXCR3-negative and CXCR3-positive naive CD8 T cells. All TRB cDNA libraries came from 5' RACE performed with UMI labels. Reprocessing the 5' RACE reads, TCRdb reports a single entry for every CDR3 protein and omits DNA. Found here are 100,000 to 150,000 distinct CDR3 sequences; the top ten clones hold 0.45% to 0.55%. The sequencing input was naive CXCR3- CD8+ T cells from blood. Documented subset: CD45RO-CCR7+CD27+CD95- naive CD8+ T cells lacking CXCR3 (TNR3-). These TCRs come from a human donor in good health. Some clones in this sample may be carry-over from other donors' samples.

The CDR3 loop is CASSTRQIFIHEQYF. The chain links TRBV28 to TRBJ2-7; the D call of TRBD1 rests on TCRdb alone, since no DNA is present to check it. Germline V lookup: CDR1 MDHEN, CDR2 SYDVKM. CDR3 size: 15 residues.

Here the CDR3 reads CASSQVSAEGGQETQYF. The V and J genes are TRBV3-1 and TRBJ2-5; TCRdb selects TRBD1, and the lack of DNA leaves this call unchecked. The CDR3 is 17 residues long. Germline V gene lookup returns CDR1 LGHDT and CDR2 YNNKEL (reference sequence).

The chain links TRBV24-1 to TRBJ2-1; lacking DNA, the TRBD1 call made by TCRdb goes unchecked. Germline V CDR1 and CDR2: KGHDR, SFDVKD. The CDR3 is 16 amino acids. The CDR3 here is CATSETSGLSRYEQFF.

The chain joins TRBV4-3 to TRBJ2-5; TCRdb indicates TRBD1, and absent DNA this call remains unverified. This CDR3 has 15 amino acids. Germline V CDR1 and CDR2: LGHNA, YSLEER. CDR3 in amino acids: CASSQGTGTQETQYF.

The chain uses TRBV14 and TRBJ2-7. The germline CDR1 and CDR2 sequences are SGHDN and FVKESK. This CDR3 region has 13 residues. CDR3 in amino acids: CASSQRPYYEQYF.

V gene TRBV11-2 combines with J gene TRBJ2-4; TCRdb's D gene call, TRBD1, goes unchecked for lack of DNA. This CDR3 has 16 residues. Looked up from germline, CDR1 is SGHAT and CDR2 is FQNNGV. CDR3 amino acids: CASSPTGGAFFNIQYF.

V is TRBV12-3 or TRBV12-4 and J is TRBJ2-3. CDR3 length: 16 residues. The CDR3 is CASSLGWRSSTDTQYF.

The chain has TRBV20-1 and TRBJ2-3; absent DNA, TCRdb's TRBD2 call cannot be checked. Germline-derived CDR1 and CDR2 are DFQATT and SNEGSKA (reference sequence). The CDR3 extends over 15 amino acids. The CDR3 here is CSATAGGFSTDTQYF.

This chain uses TRBV5-1 with TRBJ2-7. The CDR3 runs 13 residues. The germline gives CDR1 SGHRS, CDR2 YFSETQ. This CDR3 is CASSLEDSYEQYF.

J is TRBJ2-5 and V is TRBV5-6; TCRdb calls TRBD2, which cannot be checked without DNA. CDR3 length: 18 residues. Germline V gene data show CDR1 as SGHDT and CDR2 as YYEEEE. The CDR3 reads CASSLDGTSGGARETQYF. The variable domain in full, completed from reference TRBV5-6 and TRBJ2-5, reads DAGVTQSPTHLIKTRGQQVTLRCSPKSGHDTVSWYQQALGQGPQFIFQYYEEEERQRGNFPDRFSGHQFPNYSSELNVNALLLGDSALYLCASSLDGTSGGARETQYFGPGTRLLVL.